This section outlines one T cell receptor beta chain sequence together with its context. This sample is part of a study of T cells in Graves' hyperthyroidism and ophthalmopathy. Amplification of TCR beta CDR3 regions used RNA as the template. In the first-round RT-PCR of the TCR CDR3, the HTBI primer set was used. TCRdb itself ran the multiplex PCR reads through MiXCR, one entry per CDR3 protein. The repertoire holds roughly 500,000 distinct CDR3 sequences, with about 46% as singletons. The CDR3 consists of 16 residues. Germline values: CDR1 SGHVS, CDR2 FNYEAQ. Trimming shortened V by 10 bases and J by 6 bases, and 24 bases separated the two germline ends.

This sequence joins TRBV7-6 and TRBJ2-2; D remains ambiguous. Sequenced: peripheral blood or thyroid tissue (not recorded which). The sequence was obtained from an adult woman with Graves' disease, either hyperthyroidism or ophthalmopathy (not recorded which). Here the CDR3 DNA reads TGTGCCACCTCCGTCTTGGCACAGTCGGTATCCGGGGAGCTGTTTTTT. It specifies CATSVLAQSVSGELFF.